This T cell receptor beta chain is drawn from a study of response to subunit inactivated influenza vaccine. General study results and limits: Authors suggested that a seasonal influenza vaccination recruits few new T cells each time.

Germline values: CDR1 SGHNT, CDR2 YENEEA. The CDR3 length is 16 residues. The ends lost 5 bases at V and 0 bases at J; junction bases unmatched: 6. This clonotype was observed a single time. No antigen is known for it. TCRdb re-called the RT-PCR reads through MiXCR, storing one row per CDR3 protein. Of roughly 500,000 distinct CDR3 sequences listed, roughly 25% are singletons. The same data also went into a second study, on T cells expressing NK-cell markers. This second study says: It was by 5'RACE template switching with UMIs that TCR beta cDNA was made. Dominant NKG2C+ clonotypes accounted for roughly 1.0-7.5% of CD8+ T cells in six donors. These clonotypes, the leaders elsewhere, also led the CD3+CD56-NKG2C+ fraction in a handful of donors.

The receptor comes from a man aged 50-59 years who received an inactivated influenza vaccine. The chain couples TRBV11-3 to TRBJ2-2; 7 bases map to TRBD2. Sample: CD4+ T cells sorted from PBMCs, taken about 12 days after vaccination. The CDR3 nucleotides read TGTGCCAGCAGCCGCCGGGCGGGGGCGAACACCGGGGAGCTGTTTTTT. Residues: CASSRRAGANTGELFF.